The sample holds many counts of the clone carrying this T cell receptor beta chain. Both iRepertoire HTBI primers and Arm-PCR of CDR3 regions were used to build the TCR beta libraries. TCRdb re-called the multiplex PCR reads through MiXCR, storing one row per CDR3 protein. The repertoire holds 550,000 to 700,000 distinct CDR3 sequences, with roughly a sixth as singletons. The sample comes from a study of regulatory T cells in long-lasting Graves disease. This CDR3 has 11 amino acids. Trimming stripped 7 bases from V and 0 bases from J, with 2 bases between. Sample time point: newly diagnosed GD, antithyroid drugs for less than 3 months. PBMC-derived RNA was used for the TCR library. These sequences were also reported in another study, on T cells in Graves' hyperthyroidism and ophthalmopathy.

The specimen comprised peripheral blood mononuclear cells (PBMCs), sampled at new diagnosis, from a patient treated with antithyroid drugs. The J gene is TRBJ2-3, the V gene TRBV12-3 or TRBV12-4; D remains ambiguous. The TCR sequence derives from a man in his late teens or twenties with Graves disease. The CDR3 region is CASKSTDTQYF. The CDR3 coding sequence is TGTGCCAGCAAAAGCACAGATACGCAGTATTTT.